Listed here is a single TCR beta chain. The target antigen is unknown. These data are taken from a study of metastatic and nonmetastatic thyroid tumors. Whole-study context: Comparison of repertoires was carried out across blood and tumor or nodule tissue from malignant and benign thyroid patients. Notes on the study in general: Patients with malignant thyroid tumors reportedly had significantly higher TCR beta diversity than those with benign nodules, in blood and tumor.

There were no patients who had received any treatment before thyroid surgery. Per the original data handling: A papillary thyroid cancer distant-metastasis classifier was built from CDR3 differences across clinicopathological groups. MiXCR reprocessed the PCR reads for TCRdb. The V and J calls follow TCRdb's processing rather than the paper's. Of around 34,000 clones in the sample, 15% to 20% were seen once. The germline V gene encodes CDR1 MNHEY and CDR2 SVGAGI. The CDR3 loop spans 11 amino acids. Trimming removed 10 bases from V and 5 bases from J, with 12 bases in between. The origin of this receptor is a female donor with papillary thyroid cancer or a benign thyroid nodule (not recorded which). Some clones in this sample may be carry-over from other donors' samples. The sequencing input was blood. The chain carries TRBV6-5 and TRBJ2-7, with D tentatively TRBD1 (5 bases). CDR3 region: CAISQGNEQYF. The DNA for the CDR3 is TGTGCCATAAGCCAGGGTAACGAGCAGTACTTC.